This paragraph covers one T cell receptor (beta chain) sequence. No antigen is known for it. Clones were sequenced by immunoSEQ multiplex PCR, and TCRdb holds only the in-frame ones, with some missing. The sample has about 180,000 clones; about 89% are singletons. The sample comes from a study of cytomegalovirus exposure and HLA in healthy donors. Overall study results and limits: TCR clusters originating in the first cohort tended to co-occur in the roughly 110 validation repertoires, according to a later analysis. There were approximately 150 TCR beta chains listed as cytomegalovirus-associated. Most TCR sequences were uncommon, yet certain public TCRs appeared in many donors. It was reportedly the case that the classifier diagnosed cytomegalovirus status with high specificity and sensitivity.

The CDR3 loop spans 16 amino acids. CDR1 and CDR2 (germline): SQVTM, ANQGSEA. The J segment lost 9 bases and the V segment lost 5 bases, leaving 14 bases of the junction unmatched. The chain has TRBV29-1 and TRBJ2-1; 12 bases are a match to TRBD2. This sequence was found in a man between 18 and 29 years old in good health and CMV-seropositive. Sequencing used PBMCs. CDR3 sequence: CSVIPSLAGGPSEQFF. In DNA form, the CDR3 reads TGCAGCGTTATCCCTTCCCTAGCGGGAGGGCCGAGTGAGCAGTTCTTC.